These 18 T cell receptor beta chains came from one sample sequenced in a study of blood T cell repertoires in COVID-19. Method: immunoSEQ multiplex PCR; TCRdb's copy keeps in-frame clones and lacks some. The data contain about 44,000 clones, around 84% of them singletons. The sample taken for sequencing was peripheral blood. The receptors were sampled from a human donor in a cohort sampled during active COVID-19.

This clone has at least ten counts. The chain has TRBV11-2 and TRBJ1-6; no definite D call. The CDR3 totals 16 residues. Germline CDR1 and CDR2: SGHAT and FQNNGV. With 0 bases removed from V and 10 bases from J, the gap between germline ends came to 16 bases. CDR3: CASSLDPAGLGSPLHF. CDR3 DNA sequence: TGTGCCAGCAGCTTAGATCCGGCGGGGTTGGGATCACCCCTCCACTTT.

This clone has only one observation. The V call is TRBV19, the J call TRBJ1-5; TRBD1 matches 12 bases. The CDR3 has 16 amino acids. The J segment lost 4 bases and the V segment lost 6 bases, leaving 7 bases of the junction unmatched. From germline, CDR1 is LNHDA and CDR2 SQIVND (reference sequence). CDR3 loop: CASSPGQGAYNQPQHF. The CDR3 nucleotides are TGTGCCAGTAGCCCGGGACAGGGGGCTTATAATCAGCCCCAGCATTTT. Complete variable domain (other parts from reference TRBV19 and TRBJ1-5): DGGITQSPKYLFRKEGQNVTLSCEQNLNHDAMYWYRQDPGQGLRLIYYSQIVNDFQKGDIAEGYSVSREKKESFPLTVTSAQKNPTAFYLCASSPGQGAYNQPQHFGDGTRLSIL.

CDR3 DNA: TGTGCCAGCAGCCCTGGACAGACATACGAGCAGTACTTC. Its translation is CASSPGQTYEQYF. The V call is TRBV12-3 or TRBV12-4, the J call TRBJ2-7, with a possible D match to TRBD1 (6 bases). Trimming stripped 6 bases from V and 4 bases from J, with 13 bases between. The CDR3 is made up of 13 amino acids.

The chain joins TRBV6-5 to TRBJ1-1; 9 nucleotides agree with TRBD1. The CDR3 covers 15 residues. Germline trimming cut 4 bases from V and 4 bases from J; bases unmatched to any gene: 7. Per germline, CDR1 MNHEY and CDR2 SVGAGI. The DNA of the CDR3 is TGTGCCAGCAGTTCACAGGGGGCTCGAGGCACTGAAGCTTTCTTT. It specifies CASSSQGARGTEAFF.

The rearrangement joins TRBV4-2 to TRBJ2-1; the match to TRBD2 covers 12 bases. There are 18 residues in the CDR3. Germline V gene data show CDR1 as LGHNA and CDR2 as YNFKEQ. V gave up 1 base and J gave up 6 bases; unmatched junction bases: 10. The CDR3 sequence is CASSQGMATSGGGNEQFF. The CDR3 DNA is TGTGCCAGCAGCCAAGGGATGGCGACTAGCGGGGGAGGCAATGAGCAGTTCTTC.

The chain couples TRBV7-2 to TRBJ2-1, with 9 bases identical to TRBD2. Trimming at V came to 8 bases and at J to 4 bases, leaving 15 bases not matched to a gene. Germline CDR1 and CDR2: SGHTA and FQGNSA. The CDR3 extends over 17 amino acids. The CDR3 here is CASSEQLAGGPYNEQFF. The DNA for the CDR3 is TGTGCCAGCTCCGAGCAACTGGCGGGGGGGCCATACAATGAGCAGTTCTTC. Filled out from reference TRBV7-2 and TRBJ2-1, the complete variable domain reads GAGVSQSPSNKVTEKGKDVELRCDPISGHTALYWYRQSLGQGLEFLIYFQGNSAPDKSGLPSDRFSAERTGGSVSTLTIQRTQQEDSAVYLCASSEQLAGGPYNEQFFGPGTRLTVL.

The chain has TRBV19 and TRBJ2-2; 11 bases fit TRBD2. V lost 4 bases to trimming and J lost 3 bases; unmatched junction nucleotides: 4. Germline V gives CDR1 LNHDA, CDR2 SQIVND (reference sequence). The CDR3 is 16 amino acids. CDR3 region: CASSRLAGGYTGELFF. The CDR3 region has the DNA TGTGCCAGTAGTAGGTTAGCGGGGGGGTACACCGGGGAGCTGTTTTTT.

The J gene is TRBJ2-7, the V gene TRBV2, with 10 nucleotides matching TRBD2. V lost 1 base, J lost 2 bases, and 11 bases stayed unmatched. Per the germline V gene, CDR1 is SNHLY and CDR2 is FYNNEI. The CDR3 spans 18 residues. The CDR3 DNA follows: TGTGCCAGCAGTGAAGAGGGAGGCCTAGCGGGGGCCCCCTACGAGCAGTACTTC. This encodes CASSEEGGLAGAPYEQYF.

J is TRBJ2-1 and V is TRBV5-1; TRBD1 matches at 9 bases. This CDR3 has 17 amino acids. The germline V gene has CDR1 SGHRS and CDR2 YFSETQ. After removal of 4 bases from V and 3 bases from J, the junction contained 11 bases not matched to a gene. Here the CDR3 reads CASSLFPGQGNYNEQFF. CDR3 nucleotide sequence: TGCGCCAGCAGCCTCTTCCCGGGACAGGGAAACTACAATGAGCAGTTCTTC.

J is TRBJ1-3 and V is TRBV2; 7 bases are a match to TRBD1. J was trimmed by 2 bases and V by 6 bases; bases with no gene match: 4. Germline assignment: CDR1 SNHLY and CDR2 FYNNEI. This CDR3 is built from 14 residues. CDR3 coding DNA: TGTGCCAGCAGCCCAGACAGGGCTGGAAACACCATATATTTT. Its protein product is CASSPDRAGNTIYF.

This rearrangement joins TRBV13 to TRBJ1-3; D is unclear. Trimming shortened V by 3 bases and J by 0 bases, and 9 bases separated the two germline ends. Looked up from germline, CDR1 is PRHDT and CDR2 is FYEKMQ (reference sequence). The CDR3 extends over 15 amino acids. CDR3 nucleotide sequence: TGTGCCAGCAGCTTCCTAATGAGCTCTGGAAACACCATATATTTT. This translates into CASSFLMSSGNTIYF.

J is TRBJ1-2 and V is TRBV4-1; possibly TRBD1 for D (5 bases). CDR3 length: 13 residues. From germline, CDR1 is MGHRA and CDR2 YSYEKL. Deletions cut 0 bases from V and 7 bases from J, with 9 bases between. The DNA of the CDR3 is TGCGCCAGCAGCCAAGAGAGGGGACTTGGCTACACCTTC. Its translation is CASSQERGLGYTF.

The chain is built from TRBV2 and TRBJ1-2; no firm D call. The germline gives CDR1 SNHLY, CDR2 FYNNEI. V lost 3 bases to trimming and J lost 4 bases, with 6 bases between them. The CDR3 spans 12 residues. The CDR3 DNA sequence: TGTGCCAGCAGTGAGGGCAGCTATGGCTACACCTTC. This translates into CASSEGSYGYTF.

This clone was detected only a few times. V usage is TRBV19 and J usage is TRBJ2-1, with D possibly being TRBD1 (5 bases). The germline V gene has CDR1 LNHDA and CDR2 SQIVND (reference sequence). There are 14 residues in the CDR3. The V end lost 7 bases, the J end lost 3 bases, and 13 bases lay between the germline ends. The CDR3 DNA is TGTGCCAGTATGGATCTCCAGGGCTACAATGAGCAGTTCTTC. Its translation: CASMDLQGYNEQFF.

The gene calls are TRBV28 and TRBJ1-6; possible D gene TRBD1, 5 bases. V lost 5 bases, J lost 7 bases, and 12 bases lay in between. The CDR3 loop spans 14 amino acids. CDR1 is MDHEN, CDR2 SYDVKM, per germline. The CDR3 protein is CASSAQGANSPLHF. The CDR3 region has the DNA TGTGCCAGCAGTGCTCAGGGTGCGAATTCACCCCTCCACTTT.

The rearrangement joins TRBV6-5 to TRBJ1-2; 7 nucleotides agree with TRBD1. The CDR3 is 13 residues long. Trimming took 7 bases from V and 6 from J; bases not matched to a gene: 8. Germline CDR1 MNHEY, CDR2 SVGAGI. CDR3 amino acids: CASTKEGGHGYTF. CDR3 DNA sequence: TGTGCCAGCACCAAAGAAGGGGGCCATGGCTACACCTTC.

J is TRBJ1-1 and V is TRBV10-2; no firm D call. CDR3 size: 15 residues. Germline V CDR1 and CDR2: WSHSY, SAAADI. V lost 5 bases and J lost 4, with 17 bases in between. This CDR3 reads CASSWEAGGPTEAFF. For the CDR3, the DNA is TGCGCCAGCAGTTGGGAAGCGGGTGGTCCCACTGAAGCTTTCTTT.

This clone was observed a few times. V is TRBV27 and J is TRBJ2-5; no definite D call. The V gene lost 4 bases and the J gene lost 5 bases, with 17 bases spanning the gap. Per the germline V gene, CDR1 is MNHEY and CDR2 is SMNVEV (reference sequence). The CDR3 is 15 amino acids. The CDR3 region has the DNA TGTGCCAGCAGTTCTTTGACTGCTCCGTGGGAGACCCAGTACTTC. It specifies CASSSLTAPWETQYF.